This is a list of T cell receptor beta chains from one sample in a study of siplizumab effects on memory and regulatory T cells. Generated by immunoSEQ multiplex PCR, the TCRdb table keeps only in-frame clones and is missing some. Of around 100,000 clones listed, 91% are singletons. Sample: CD4+ T cells sorted from blood. Receptors originate from a human donor in good health. CDR3s include the opening cysteine and the closing phenylalanine or tryptophan. A D gene is named only where the DNA matches it firmly. A clone size is listed for some rows: how often the clone was seen (once, few, many), or a class if it is expanded.

v_gene	j_gene	d_gene	abundance	CDR3nt	CDR3aa
TRBV28	TRBJ1-1	TRBD1	.	TGTGCCAGCAGACCCCAAGGACAGGGGAGGACTGAAGCTTTCTTT	CASRPQGQGRTEAFF
TRBV5-1	TRBJ2-7	TRBD2	.	TGCGCCAGCAGCTCCGTAGCGGGGTCTTACTCCTACGAGCAGTACTTC	CASSSVAGSYSYEQYF
TRBV9	TRBJ2-3	TRBD1	.	TGTGCCAGCAGCGTTTTCCGGACAGGTACGCAGTATTTT	CASSVFRTGTQYF
TRBV10-3	TRBJ1-2	TRBD1	.	TGTGCCATCAGTGAGTCGTTTTTCAACAGGGGCGGACATGGCTACACCTTC	CAISESFFNRGGHGYTF
TRBV2	TRBJ1-1	.	.	TGTGCCAGCAGTCCCCAGGCAGAAACTGAAGCTTTCTTT	CASSPQAETEAFF
TRBV28	TRBJ2-7	.	.	TGTGCCTCACGGCCGGGTGGGACCTACGAGCAGTACTTC	CASRPGGTYEQYF
TRBV11-2	TRBJ2-3	.	once	TGTGCCAGCAGCTCCCTCGGGACAAGCACAGATACGCAGTATTTT	CASSSLGTSTDTQYF
TRBV10-2	TRBJ1-1	.	.	TGCGCCAGCAGTTCCAGTTTGAACACTGAAGCTTTCTTT	CASSSSLNTEAFF
TRBV4-1	TRBJ2-1	TRBD2	.	TGCGCCAGCAGGTCCGGGACAGCATTACTAGCGGGGATCTACAATGAGCAGTTCTTC	CASRSGTALLAGIYNEQFF
TRBV30	TRBJ1-3	.	.	TGTGCCTGGAGTGCTAGCGGGAACGCTGGAAACACCATATATTTT	CAWSASGNAGNTIYF
TRBV5-1	TRBJ1-1	.	.	TGCGCCAGCAGCTTGGGTCCGGTTAACCCTGAAGCTTTCTTT	CASSLGPVNPEAFF
TRBV5-1	TRBJ1-1	TRBD1	.	TGCGCCAGCAGCTTGGAGGGACAGGGGCCCCTTCGAAACACTGAAGCTTTCTTT	CASSLEGQGPLRNTEAFF
TRBV30	TRBJ2-3	.	.	TGTGCCTGGAGCCGGGGAGCGGACATCACAGATACGCAGTATTTT	CAWSRGADITDTQYF
TRBV4-1	TRBJ1-2	TRBD1	.	TGCGCCAGCAGCCAAGGACAGGGGGCAAAATATGGCTACACCTTC	CASSQGQGAKYGYTF
TRBV19	TRBJ1-1	.	.	TGTGCCAGTAGTTCCAGTTTGAACACTGAAGCTTTCTTT	CASSSSLNTEAFF
TRBV6-5	TRBJ1-6	.	few	TGTGCCAGCAGAGTGAACTACAGGGATTCACCCCTCCACTTT	CASRVNYRDSPLHF
TRBV6-6	TRBJ2-7	.	.	TGTGCCAGCAGTTCCGGGGGAGTACCAGGCCACGAGCAGTACTTC	CASSSGGVPGHEQYF
TRBV6-5	TRBJ1-6	TRBD1	.	TGTGCCAGCAGTTTAGGGGGCTACTCCTATAATTCACCCCTCCACTTT	CASSLGGYSYNSPLHF
TRBV27	TRBJ2-7	TRBD1	.	TGTGCCAGCAGTTCCCCCAGGGGGACCTACGAGCAGTACTTC	CASSSPRGTYEQYF
TRBV7-9	TRBJ2-7	.	.	TGTGCCAGCAGGTCAGGACAAACCTACGAGCAGTACTTC	CASRSGQTYEQYF
TRBV10-3	TRBJ2-1	.	.	TGTGCCATCAGTGACGGTTTGGCCGGCCGCTCCTACAATGAGCAGTTCTTC	CAISDGLAGRSYNEQFF
TRBV19	TRBJ2-1	TRBD1	.	TGTGCCAGTACCCCCCAGGGACAGGGGCTCAATGAGCAGTTCTTC	CASTPQGQGLNEQFF
TRBV18	TRBJ2-1	TRBD1	.	TGTGCCAGCTCCCAAGGACAGGGGGAGAACAATGAGCAGTTCTTC	CASSQGQGENNEQFF
TRBV10-1	TRBJ1-6	.	once	TGCGCCAGCAGTGACGGTTCGACAGCTAATTCACCCCTCCACTTT	CASSDGSTANSPLHF